A selection of T cell receptor beta chains follows, all from one sample in a study of glioma-infiltrating T cells. MiXCR, run by TCRdb on the multiplex PCR reads, gives a single entry per CDR3 protein. The repertoire holds about 380,000 distinct CDR3 sequences, with 41% as singletons. Sequencing used glioma tissue, nonneoplastic brain tissue, or PBMCs (not recorded which). These TCRs come from a human donor with low-grade glioma or glioblastoma, undergoing nonglioma brain surgery, or in good health (not recorded which). The CDR3 runs from the conserved cysteine through the conserved F or W. Fields, in order: J gene, D gene, V gene, clone size, CDR3 protein, CDR3 DNA. D genes are given only for firm matches. Expanded clones get a size class; other rows say once, few or many, or leave the size out.

TRBJ2-5 TRBD2 TRBV20-1 few CSAPRTSTYQETQYF TGCAGTGCCCCTCGGACTAGCACGTACCAAGAGACCCAGTACTTC
TRBJ2-5 TRBD2 TRBV28 many CASSFTSGHQETQYF TGTGCCAGCAGTTTCACTAGCGGGCACCAAGAGACCCAGTACTTC
TRBJ2-3 - TRBV4-1 - CASSQDNLGTTDTQYF TGCGCCAGCAGCCAAGATAATCTAGGGACCACAGATACGCAGTATTTT
TRBJ1-6 - TRBV3-1 - CASSQRSSNSPLHF TGTGCCAGCAGCCAAAGAAGTAGTAATTCACCCCTCCACTTT
TRBJ2-2 - TRBV5-4 - CASSFEVAVTGELFF TGTGCCAGCAGCTTCGAGGTCGCGGTCACCGGGGAGCTGTTTTTT
TRBJ2-2 - TRBV4-1 few CASSHPIEKNTGELFF TGCGCCAGCAGCCACCCTATTGAGAAGAACACCGGGGAGCTGTTTTTT
TRBJ2-7 TRBD2 TRBV6-1 - CASSPGTSISYEQYF TGTGCCAGCAGTCCCGGGACTAGCATCTCCTACGAGCAGTACTTC
TRBJ2-1 TRBD2 TRBV20-1 few CSASPPGLAGGGDEQFF TGCAGTGCTAGTCCTCCGGGACTAGCGGGAGGGGGCGATGAGCAGTTCTTC
TRBJ1-2 - TRBV7-2 many CASSSRGGYGYTF TGTGCCAGCAGCTCCCGGGGGGGCTATGGCTACACCTTC
TRBJ1-4 - TRBV20-1 - CSAREATGFEKLFF TGCAGTGCTAGAGAGGCTACAGGGTTTGAAAAACTGTTTTTT
TRBJ1-5 - TRBV4-3 many CASSQDAANQPQHF TGCGCCAGCAGCCAAGATGCGGCCAATCAGCCCCAGCATTTT
TRBJ1-2 - TRBV25-1 - CASYDRFQGYTF TGTGCCAGTTACGACAGGTTCCAGGGCTACACCTTC
TRBJ2-3 TRBD2 TRBV12-3/TRBV12-4 - CASSLKTLGLAGDTQYF TGTGCCAGCAGTTTAAAGACCCTCGGACTAGCAGGGGATACGCAGTATTTT
TRBJ2-3 TRBD2 TRBV7-9 - CASSFQAYRTSGAEDTQYF TGTGCCAGCAGCTTTCAGGCGTACCGGACTAGCGGGGCCGAGGATACGCAGTATTTT
TRBJ2-7 - TRBV12-3/TRBV12-4 - CASGSMGYYEQYF TGTGCCAGCGGCTCTATGGGGTATTACGAGCAGTACTTC
TRBJ2-5 - TRBV28 - CASSLPLGRQETQYF TGTGCCAGCAGTTTACCCTTGGGCAGGCAAGAGACCCAGTACTTC
TRBJ2-1 - TRBV12-3/TRBV12-4 - CASSLETSNEQFF TGTGCCAGCAGTTTAGAGACTAGCAATGAGCAGTTCTTC
TRBJ2-7 TRBD1 TRBV28 few CASISRGRGLTYEQYF TGTGCCAGCATTAGCCGCGGCAGGGGGCTAACATACGAGCAGTACTTC
TRBJ2-7 - TRBV28 - CSSSDSGGGPGGQYF TGTTCCAGCAGTGACTCGGGTGGAGGGCCTGGAGGGCAGTACTTC
TRBJ2-1 - TRBV4-3 - CASSQDEMDLHNEQFF TGCGCCAGCAGCCAAGATGAGATGGACTTACACAATGAGCAGTTCTTC
TRBJ1-5 TRBD1 TRBV28 - CASSKGGNSNQPQHF TGTGCCAGCAGTAAAGGGGGCAATAGCAATCAGCCCCAGCATTTT
TRBJ2-5 - TRBV20-1 many CSARGEGVETQYF TGCAGTGCTAGAGGGGAAGGGGTAGAGACCCAGTACTTC
TRBJ2-4 TRBD1 TRBV5-4 few CASSLPRQGSKNIQYF TGTGCCAGCAGCTTGCCCCGACAGGGATCCAAAAACATTCAGTACTTC
TRBJ2-3 TRBD2 TRBV20-1 once CSVEVSGRGTDTQYF TGCAGCGTTGAGGTTAGCGGGAGAGGAACAGATACGCAGTATTTT
TRBJ2-2 - TRBV20-1 - CSAHRGADGELFF TGCAGTGCCCATCGGGGGGCTGACGGGGAGCTGTTTTTT
TRBJ1-5 - TRBV20-1 - CSGTGSQPQHF TGCAGTGGCACAGGGAGTCAGCCCCAGCATTTT
TRBJ1-1 TRBD1 TRBV5-4 - CASSFQQGEAFF TGTGCCAGCAGCTTTCAACAGGGGGAAGCTTTCTTT
TRBJ2-1 - TRBV4-3 - CASSQDRRPEQFF TGCGCCAGCAGCCAAGATCGGCGGCCGGAGCAGTTCTTC
TRBJ2-5 - TRBV18 - CASFTVTRAQPLYQETQYF TGTGCCAGCTTCACCGTTACGAGGGCGCAACCCCTGTACCAAGAGACCCAGTACTTC
TRBJ1-5 - TRBV28 - CASSLHRYSDQPQHF TGTGCCAGCAGTTTACACAGATATAGCGATCAGCCCCAGCATTTT
TRBJ2-1 - TRBV29-1 - CSVPYWLRSYNEQFF TGCAGCGTTCCCTATTGGCTCAGGTCCTACAATGAGCAGTTCTTC
TRBJ2-1 - TRBV24-1 - CATSRHPGLGSEQFF TGTGCCACCTCCCGCCACCCGGGACTGGGATCTGAGCAGTTCTTC
TRBJ2-5 TRBD2 TRBV20-1 many CSARGRTSKKQETQYF TGCAGTGCTAGAGGTCGGACTAGCAAGAAACAAGAGACCCAGTACTTC
TRBJ2-1 - TRBV19 - CASSKTSVLRVDEQFF TGTGCCAGTAGTAAGACAAGCGTACTAAGGGTCGATGAGCAGTTCTTC
TRBJ2-1 TRBD1 TRBV3-1 few CASSLRQGFYNEQFF TGTGCCAGCAGCCTAAGACAGGGGTTCTACAATGAGCAGTTCTTC
TRBJ1-2 - TRBV28 few CASSADGYGYTF TGTGCCAGCAGTGCAGACGGCTATGGCTACACCTTC
TRBJ2-1 TRBD2 TRBV20-1 few CSAQAGGPRNEQFF TGCAGTGCCCAAGCGGGAGGGCCCCGGAATGAGCAGTTCTTC
TRBJ1-2 - TRBV27 many CASSQRGISYGYTF TGTGCCAGCAGTCAGCGGGGGATCTCCTATGGCTACACCTTC
TRBJ1-5 - TRBV12-3/TRBV12-4 few CASSFRERQPQHF TGTGCCAGCAGTTTTCGGGAGCGGCAGCCCCAGCATTTT
TRBJ2-5 TRBD1 TRBV20-1 - CSASMPGGLREETKYF TGCAGTGCTAGTATGCCAGGGGGCCTGCGGGAAGAGACCAAGTACTTC
TRBJ1-4 TRBD1 TRBV7-2 few CASSVRTGENEKLFF TGTGCCAGCAGCGTCCGGACAGGGGAGAATGAAAAACTGTTTTTT
TRBJ2-5 TRBD1 TRBV6-2/TRBV6-3 - CASRKWDRGDQETQYF TGTGCCAGCAGAAAATGGGACAGGGGTGATCAAGAGACCCAGTACTTC
TRBJ2-7 TRBD1 TRBV28 many CASNNQGAYEQYF TGTGCCAGCAACAACCAGGGGGCCTACGAGCAGTACTTC
TRBJ1-2 - TRBV27 - CASILLVGRDPPNQAF TGTGCCAGCATTTTACTTGTGGGGAGGGACCCACCAAACCAGGCCTTC
TRBJ1-1 - TRBV6-1 many CASSFIGAEAFF TGTGCCAGCAGCTTCATAGGAGCTGAAGCTTTCTTT
TRBJ1-2 - TRBV28 many CASSLDLRGYTF TGTGCCAGCAGTTTAGATCTCCGTGGCTACACCTTC